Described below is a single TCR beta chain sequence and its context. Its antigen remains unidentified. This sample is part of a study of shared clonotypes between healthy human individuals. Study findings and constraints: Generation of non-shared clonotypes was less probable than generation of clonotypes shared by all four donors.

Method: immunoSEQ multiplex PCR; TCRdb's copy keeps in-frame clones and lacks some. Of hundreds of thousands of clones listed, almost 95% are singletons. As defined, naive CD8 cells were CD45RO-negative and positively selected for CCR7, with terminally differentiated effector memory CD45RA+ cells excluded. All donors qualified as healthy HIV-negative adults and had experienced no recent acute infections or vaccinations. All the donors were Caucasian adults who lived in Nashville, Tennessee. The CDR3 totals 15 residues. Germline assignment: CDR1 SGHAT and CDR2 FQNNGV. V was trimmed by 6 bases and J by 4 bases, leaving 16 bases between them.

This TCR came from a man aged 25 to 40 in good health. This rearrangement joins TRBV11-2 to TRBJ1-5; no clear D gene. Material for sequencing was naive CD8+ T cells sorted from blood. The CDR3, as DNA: TGTGCCAGCAGTCCGGGCCCCGTTGGGAATCAGCCCCAGCATTTT. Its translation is CASSPGPVGNQPQHF.